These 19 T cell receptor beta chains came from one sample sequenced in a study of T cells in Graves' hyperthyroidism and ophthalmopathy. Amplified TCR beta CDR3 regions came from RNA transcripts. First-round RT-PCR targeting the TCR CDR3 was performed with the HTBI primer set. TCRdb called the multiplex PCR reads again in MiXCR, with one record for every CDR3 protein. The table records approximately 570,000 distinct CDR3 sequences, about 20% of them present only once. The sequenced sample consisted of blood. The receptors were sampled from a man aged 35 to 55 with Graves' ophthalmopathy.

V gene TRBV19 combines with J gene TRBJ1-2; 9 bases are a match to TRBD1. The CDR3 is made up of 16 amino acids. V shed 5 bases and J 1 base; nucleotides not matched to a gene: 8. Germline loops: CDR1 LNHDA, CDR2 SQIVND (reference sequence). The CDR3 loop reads CASSSRRTGDNYGYTF. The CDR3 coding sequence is TGTGCCAGTAGTTCCCGCCGGACAGGGGATAACTATGGCTACACCTTC.

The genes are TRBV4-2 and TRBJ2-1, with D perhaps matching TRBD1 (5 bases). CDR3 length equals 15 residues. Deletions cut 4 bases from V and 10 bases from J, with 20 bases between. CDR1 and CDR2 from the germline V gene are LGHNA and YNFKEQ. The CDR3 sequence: CASSPPWTQSAEQFF. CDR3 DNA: TGTGCCAGCAGCCCGCCATGGACACAAAGTGCGGAGCAGTTCTTC.

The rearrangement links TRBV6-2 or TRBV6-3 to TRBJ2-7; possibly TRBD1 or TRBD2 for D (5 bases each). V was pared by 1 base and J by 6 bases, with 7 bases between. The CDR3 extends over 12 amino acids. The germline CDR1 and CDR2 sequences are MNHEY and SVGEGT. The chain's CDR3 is CASSYWGSEQYF. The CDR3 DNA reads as TGTGCCAGCAGTTACTGGGGGAGCGAGCAGTACTTC.

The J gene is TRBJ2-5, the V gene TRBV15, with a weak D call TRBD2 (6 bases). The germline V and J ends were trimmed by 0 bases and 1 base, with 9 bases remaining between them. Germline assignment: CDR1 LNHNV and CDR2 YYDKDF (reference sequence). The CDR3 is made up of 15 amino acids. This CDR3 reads CATSRDIGGQETQYF. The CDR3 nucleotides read TGTGCCACCAGCAGAGATATCGGGGGCCAAGAGACCCAGTACTTC.

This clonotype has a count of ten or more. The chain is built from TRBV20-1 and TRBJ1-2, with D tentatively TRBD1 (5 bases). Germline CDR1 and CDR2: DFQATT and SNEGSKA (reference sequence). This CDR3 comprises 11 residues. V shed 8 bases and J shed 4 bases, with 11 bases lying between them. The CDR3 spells CSRDRSYGYTF. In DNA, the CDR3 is TGCAGTAGGGACCGATCCTATGGCTACACCTTC.

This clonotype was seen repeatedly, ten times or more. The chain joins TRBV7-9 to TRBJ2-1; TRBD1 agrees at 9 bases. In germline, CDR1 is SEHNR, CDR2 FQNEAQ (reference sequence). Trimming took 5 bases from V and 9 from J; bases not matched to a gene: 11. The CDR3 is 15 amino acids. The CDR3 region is CASSPAAQGAGEQFF. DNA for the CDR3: TGTGCCAGCAGCCCGGCGGCACAGGGGGCGGGTGAGCAGTTCTTC.

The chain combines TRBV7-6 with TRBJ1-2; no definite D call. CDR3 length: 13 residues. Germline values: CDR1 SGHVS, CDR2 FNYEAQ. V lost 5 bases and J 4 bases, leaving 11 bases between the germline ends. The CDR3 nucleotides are TGTGCCAGCAGCCCACTGGTTGGCTATGGCTACACCTTC. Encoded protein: CASSPLVGYGYTF.

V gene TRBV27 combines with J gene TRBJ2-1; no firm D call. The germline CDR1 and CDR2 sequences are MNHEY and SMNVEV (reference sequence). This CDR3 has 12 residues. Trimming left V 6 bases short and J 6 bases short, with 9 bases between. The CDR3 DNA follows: TGTGCCAGCAGCCTTCGGACCAATGAGCAGTTCTTC. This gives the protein CASSLRTNEQFF.

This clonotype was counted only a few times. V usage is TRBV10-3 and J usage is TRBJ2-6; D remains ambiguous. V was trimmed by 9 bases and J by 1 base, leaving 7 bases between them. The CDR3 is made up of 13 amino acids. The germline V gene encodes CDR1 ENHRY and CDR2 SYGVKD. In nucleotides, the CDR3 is TGTGCCATTTTTCAGTCTGGGGCCAACGTCCTGACTTTC. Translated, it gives CAIFQSGANVLTF.

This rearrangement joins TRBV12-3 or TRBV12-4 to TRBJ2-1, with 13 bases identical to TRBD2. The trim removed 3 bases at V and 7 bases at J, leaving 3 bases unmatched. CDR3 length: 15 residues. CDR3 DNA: TGTGCCAGCAGTTTTTCGACTAGCGGGAGGAATGAGCAGTTCTTC. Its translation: CASSFSTSGRNEQFF.

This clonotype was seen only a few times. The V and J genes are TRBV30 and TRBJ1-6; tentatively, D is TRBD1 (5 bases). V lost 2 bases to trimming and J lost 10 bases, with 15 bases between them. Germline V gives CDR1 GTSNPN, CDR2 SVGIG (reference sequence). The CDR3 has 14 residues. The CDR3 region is CAWSTLTGRSPLHF. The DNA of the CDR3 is TGTGCCTGGAGTACTCTAACGGGGCGATCACCCCTCCACTTT.

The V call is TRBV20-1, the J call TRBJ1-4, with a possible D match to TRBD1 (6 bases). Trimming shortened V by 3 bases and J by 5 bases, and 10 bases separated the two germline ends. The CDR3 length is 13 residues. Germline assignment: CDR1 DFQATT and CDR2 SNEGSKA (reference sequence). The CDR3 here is CSASTGRNEKLFF. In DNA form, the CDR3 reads TGCAGTGCTAGTACAGGGCGGAATGAAAAACTGTTTTTT.

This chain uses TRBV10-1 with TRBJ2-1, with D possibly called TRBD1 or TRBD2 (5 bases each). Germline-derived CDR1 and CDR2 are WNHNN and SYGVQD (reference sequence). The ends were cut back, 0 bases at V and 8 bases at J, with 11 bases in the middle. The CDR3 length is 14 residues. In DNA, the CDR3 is TGCGCCAGCAGTGAGTCGCGAGGGGATTATGAGCAGTTCTTC. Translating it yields CASSESRGDYEQFF.

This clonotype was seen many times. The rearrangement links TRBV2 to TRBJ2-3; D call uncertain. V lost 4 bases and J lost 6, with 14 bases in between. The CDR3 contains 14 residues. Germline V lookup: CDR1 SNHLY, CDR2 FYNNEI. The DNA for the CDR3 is TGTGCCAGCAGTGTTAGGCCTCAAGGGGATACGCAGTATTTT. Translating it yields CASSVRPQGDTQYF.

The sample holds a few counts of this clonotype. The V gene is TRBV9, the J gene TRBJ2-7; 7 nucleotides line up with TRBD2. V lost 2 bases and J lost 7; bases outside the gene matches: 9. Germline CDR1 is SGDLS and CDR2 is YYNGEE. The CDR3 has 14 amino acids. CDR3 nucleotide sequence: TGTGCCAGCAGCGTCAGCGGGGTCCTTGGGGAGCAGTACTTC. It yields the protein CASSVSGVLGEQYF.

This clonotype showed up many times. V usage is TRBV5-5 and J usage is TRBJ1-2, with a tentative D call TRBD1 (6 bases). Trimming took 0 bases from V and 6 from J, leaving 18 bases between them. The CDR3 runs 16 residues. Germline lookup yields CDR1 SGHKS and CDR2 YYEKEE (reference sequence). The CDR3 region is CASSLVGGSARHGYTF. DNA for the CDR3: TGTGCCAGCAGCTTGGTGGGGGGCTCCGCCCGTCATGGCTACACCTTC.

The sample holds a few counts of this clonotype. In DNA form, the CDR3 reads TGCAGTGCTAGAGATCAGCGGGAGGTGAAAGAGACCCAGTACTTC. It specifies CSARDQREVKETQYF. This chain joins TRBV20-1 and TRBJ2-5; 9 bases line up with TRBD2. The junction had 5 bases not matched to a gene; V was cut back by 0 bases and J by 3 bases. The CDR3 has 15 amino acids. Germline CDR1 is DFQATT and CDR2 is SNEGSKA (reference sequence).

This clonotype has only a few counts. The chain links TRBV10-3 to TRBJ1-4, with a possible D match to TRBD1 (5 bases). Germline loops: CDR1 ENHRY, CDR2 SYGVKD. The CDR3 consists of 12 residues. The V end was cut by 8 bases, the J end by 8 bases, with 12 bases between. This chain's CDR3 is CAIGQPGEKLFF. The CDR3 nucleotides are TGTGCCATCGGACAACCAGGGGAAAAACTGTTTTTT.

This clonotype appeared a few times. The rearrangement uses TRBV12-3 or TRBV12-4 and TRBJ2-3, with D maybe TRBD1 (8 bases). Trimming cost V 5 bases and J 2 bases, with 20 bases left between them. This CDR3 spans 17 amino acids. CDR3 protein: CASSTPEQGGDTDTQYF. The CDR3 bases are TGTGCCAGCAGTACCCCCGAACAGGGGGGGGACACAGATACGCAGTATTTT.